These 15 T cell receptor beta chains share one sample of origin, sequenced in a study of T-cell reconstitution after alpha-beta-depleted transplantation in children. Unique molecular identifiers were incorporated during preparation of the TCRbeta library. In TCRdb, the PCR reads were re-called with MiXCR into one record per CDR3 protein. The data contain 490,000 or so distinct CDR3 sequences, around 13% of them seen just once; the ten biggest clones take up around 5.8%. The specimen comprised PBMCs from the stem cell graft donor, sampled from the stem cell graft. These receptors came from a human donor who donated a stem cell graft to a child with combined immunodeficiency.

The table lists this clonotype with many counts. The chain combines TRBV12-3 or TRBV12-4 with TRBJ2-2; tentatively, D is TRBD2 (7 bases). CDR3 size: 17 residues. V lost 1 base and J 4 bases, leaving 16 bases between the germline ends. CDR3 in DNA: TGTGCCAGCAGTTTAGGCAACAGGGAGGGAGGCACCGGGGAGCTGTTTTTT. This codes for CASSLGNREGGTGELFF.

This clonotype was recorded a few times. V is TRBV9 and J is TRBJ2-3; a possible D gene is TRBD2 (7 bases). In germline, CDR1 is SGDLS, CDR2 YYNGEE. The CDR3 consists of 15 residues. The germline V and J ends were trimmed by 4 bases and 8 bases, with 20 bases remaining between them. CDR3 coding DNA: TGTGCCAGCAGCCCCTCTGGCGGGGGCGGGGGTACGCAGTATTTT. It is translated as CASSPSGGGGGTQYF.

The chain is built from TRBV12-3 or TRBV12-4 and TRBJ2-5; D is undetermined. The CDR3 consists of 14 residues. Trimming removed 5 bases from V and 4 bases from J, with 14 bases in between. This CDR3 is CASSPSLVGETQYF. CDR3 coding DNA: TGTGCCAGCAGTCCCTCACTCGTGGGAGAGACCCAGTACTTC.

This clonotype has a handful of counts. V is TRBV19 and J is TRBJ2-7; 12 positions match TRBD2. Trimming at V came to 1 base and at J to 0 bases, leaving 7 bases not matched to a gene. The germline gives CDR1 LNHDA, CDR2 SQIVND (reference sequence). The CDR3 is made up of 18 amino acids. The chain's CDR3 is CASSIVGLAGRSSYEQYF. In DNA form, the CDR3 reads TGTGCCAGTAGTATAGTAGGACTAGCGGGAAGGAGCTCCTACGAGCAGTACTTC.

This clonotype appeared a few times. CDR3 bases: TGTGCCAGCAGCCAAACCTCCTACGAGCAGTACTTC. Translated, it gives CASSQTSYEQYF. The gene calls are TRBV3-1 and TRBJ2-7; D gene uncertain. This CDR3 is 12 amino acids long. Germline CDR1 LGHDT, CDR2 YNNKEL (reference sequence). Trimming cost V 2 bases and J 0 bases, with 2 bases left between them.

This clonotype was seen only a few times. V usage is TRBV9 and J usage is TRBJ2-3; D could derive from TRBD1 or TRBD2 (5 bases each). The length of the CDR3 is 16 residues. The V and J ends lost 4 bases and 3 bases respectively, with 18 bases between them. CDR1 SGDLS and CDR2 YYNGEE come from the germline V gene. The CDR3 reads CASSPLRGVGTDTQYF. Written as DNA, the CDR3 is TGTGCCAGCAGCCCCCTTAGGGGAGTCGGTACAGATACGCAGTATTTT.

This clonotype was seen many times. The chain is built from TRBV5-4 and TRBJ2-5; D not certain. The CDR3 has 14 amino acids. Germline CDR1 is SGHNT and CDR2 is YYREEE (reference sequence). The ends were cut back, 4 bases at V and 1 base at J, with 11 bases in the middle. CDR3: CASSPNRAQETQYF. The CDR3 DNA sequence: TGTGCCAGCAGCCCAAATCGAGCCCAAGAGACCCAGTACTTC.

This clonotype was observed many times. V gene TRBV12-3 or TRBV12-4 combines with J gene TRBJ1-1, with unresolved D. CDR3 length equals 11 residues. V dropped 6 bases and J dropped 4 bases, with 6 bases sitting between them. The CDR3 here is CASSLSTEAFF. In DNA, the CDR3 is TGTGCCAGCAGCCTAAGCACTGAAGCTTTCTTT.

V gene TRBV7-2 combines with J gene TRBJ1-3; 9 nucleotides agree with TRBD1. The CDR3 runs 14 residues. The trim removed 4 bases at V and 7 bases at J, leaving 5 bases unmatched. Germline CDR1 and CDR2: SGHTA and FQGNSA. The CDR3, as DNA: TGTGCCAGCAGCTCCACAGGACAGGGGAACACCATATATTTT. Translation gives CASSSTGQGNTIYF. Drawing the rest from reference TRBV7-2 and TRBJ1-3, the complete variable domain is GAGVSQSPSNKVTEKGKDVELRCDPISGHTALYWYRQSLGQGLEFLIYFQGNSAPDKSGLPSDRFSAERTGGSVSTLTIQRTQQEDSAVYLCASSSTGQGNTIYFGEGSWLTVV.

This clonotype was seen a few times. The V and J genes are TRBV5-4 and TRBJ2-4, with D possibly matching TRBD2 (5 bases). This CDR3 has 14 amino acids. Trimming removed 0 bases from V and 6 bases from J, with 10 bases in between. CDR1 is SGHNT and CDR2 is YYREEE in the germline V gene (reference sequence). CDR3 in DNA: TGTGCCAGCAGCTTGGCGGGGTCAGCAAACATTCAGTACTTC. This gives the protein CASSLAGSANIQYF.

The J gene is TRBJ2-3, the V gene TRBV7-3; 8 positions match TRBD2. There are 14 residues in the CDR3. The germline gives CDR1 SGHTA, CDR2 FQGTGA. V gave up 5 bases and J gave up 6 bases; unmatched junction bases: 7. The DNA for the CDR3 is TGTGCCAGCAGCATGGCGGGGGGTCCCGATACGCAGTATTTT. Amino acids: CASSMAGGPDTQYF.

This clonotype occurred many times. The rearrangement joins TRBV20-1 to TRBJ2-1; TRBD2 aligns across 15 bases. Trimming at V came to 3 bases and at J to 5 bases, leaving 8 bases not matched to a gene. This CDR3 comprises 17 residues. From germline, CDR1 is DFQATT and CDR2 SNEGSKA (reference sequence). The chain's CDR3 is CSASSGLAGGLNNEQFF. CDR3 nucleotide sequence: TGCAGTGCTAGCTCGGGACTAGCGGGGGGACTAAACAATGAGCAGTTCTTC.

This chain joins TRBV7-3 and TRBJ2-1; 9 bases are a match to TRBD2. Losses at the gene ends were 1 base for V and 7 bases for J; bases not matched to a gene: 5. In germline, CDR1 is SGHTA, CDR2 FQGTGA. The CDR3 length is 15 residues. The CDR3 nucleotides read TGTGCCAGCAGCTTAAGCGGGGGGGCAACTAATGAGCAGTTCTTC. Its protein product is CASSLSGGATNEQFF. Using reference TRBV7-3 and TRBJ2-1 for the parts outside the CDR3, the full variable domain is GAGVSQTPSNKVTEKGKYVELRCDPISGHTALYWYRQSLGQGPEFLIYFQGTGAADDSGLPNDRFFAVRPEGSVSTLKIQRTERGDSAVYLCASSLSGGATNEQFFGPGTRLTVL.

The chain couples TRBV4-3 to TRBJ2-2, with 9 bases matching TRBD2. The germline gives CDR1 LGHNA, CDR2 YSLEER. The CDR3 runs to 16 residues. Trimming took 1 base from V and 6 from J; bases not matched to a gene: 6. DNA of the CDR3: TGCGCCAGCAGCCAAGCGGGTAGCGGGAGAGCCGGGGAGCTGTTTTTT. This encodes CASSQAGSGRAGELFF.

This clonotype was detected many times. CDR3 sequence reads: CASSNTVGETQYF. CDR3 DNA: TGTGCCAGCAGTAATACTGTGGGGGAGACCCAGTACTTC. The chain employs TRBV27 and TRBJ2-5; D remains ambiguous. Germline V gives CDR1 MNHEY, CDR2 SMNVEV (reference sequence). The CDR3 runs 13 residues. V gave up 5 bases and J gave up 5 bases, with 12 bases separating them.